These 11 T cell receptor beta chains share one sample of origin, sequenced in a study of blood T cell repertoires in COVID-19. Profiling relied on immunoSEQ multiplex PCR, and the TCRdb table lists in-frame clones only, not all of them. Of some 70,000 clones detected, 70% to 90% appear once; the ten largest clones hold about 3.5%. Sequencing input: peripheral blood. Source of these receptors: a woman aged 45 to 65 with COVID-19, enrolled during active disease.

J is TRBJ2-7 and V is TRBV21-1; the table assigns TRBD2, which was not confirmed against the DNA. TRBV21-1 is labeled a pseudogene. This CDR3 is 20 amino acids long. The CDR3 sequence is CASSKSDGYRSSAPSYEQYF. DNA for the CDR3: TGTGCCAGCAGCAAAAGCGACGGTTACCGAAGTAGCGCACCCTCCTACGAGCAGTACTTC.

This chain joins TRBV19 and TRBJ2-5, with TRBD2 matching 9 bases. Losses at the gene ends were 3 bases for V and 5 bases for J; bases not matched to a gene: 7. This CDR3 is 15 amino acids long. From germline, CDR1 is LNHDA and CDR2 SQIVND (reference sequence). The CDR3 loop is CASSIVAGEEETQYF. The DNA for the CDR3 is TGTGCCAGTAGTATTGTAGCGGGAGAGGAGGAGACCCAGTACTTC.

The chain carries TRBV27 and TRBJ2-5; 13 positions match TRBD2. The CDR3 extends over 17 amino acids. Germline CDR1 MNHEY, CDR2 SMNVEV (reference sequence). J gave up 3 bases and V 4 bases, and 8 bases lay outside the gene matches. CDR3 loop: CASSSFLGTSGKETQYF. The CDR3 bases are TGTGCCAGCAGTTCATTTTTAGGGACTAGCGGGAAAGAGACCCAGTACTTC.

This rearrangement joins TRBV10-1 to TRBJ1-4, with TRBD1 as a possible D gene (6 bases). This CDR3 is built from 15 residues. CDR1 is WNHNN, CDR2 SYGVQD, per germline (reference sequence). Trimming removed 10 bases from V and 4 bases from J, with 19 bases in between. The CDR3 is CAIQGGGADNEKLFF. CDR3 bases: TGCGCCATCCAGGGCGGGGGGGCCGATAATGAAAAACTGTTTTTT.

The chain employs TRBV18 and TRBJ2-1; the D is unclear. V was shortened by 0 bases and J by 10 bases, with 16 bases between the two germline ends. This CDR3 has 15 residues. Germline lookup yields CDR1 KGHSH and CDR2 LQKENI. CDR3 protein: CASSPPPLTSREQFF. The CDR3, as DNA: TGTGCCAGCTCACCACCCCCACTAACGTCCCGGGAGCAGTTCTTC.

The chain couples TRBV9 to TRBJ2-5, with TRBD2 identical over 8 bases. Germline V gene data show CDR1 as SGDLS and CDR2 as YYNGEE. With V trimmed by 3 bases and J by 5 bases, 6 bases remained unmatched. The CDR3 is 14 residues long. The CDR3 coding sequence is TGTGCCAGCAGCGCCGGGACTAGTATCGAGACCCAGTACTTC. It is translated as CASSAGTSIETQYF.

The CDR3 loop reads CASSQGGDRCSYEQYF. The CDR3 DNA reads as TGTGCCAGCAGCCAGGGGGGGGACAGGTGCTCCTACGAGCAGTACTTC. This chain joins TRBV21-1 and TRBJ2-7; the D call of TRBD1 is as the table states it, not checked on the DNA. TRBV21-1 is recorded as a pseudogene. There are 16 residues in the CDR3.

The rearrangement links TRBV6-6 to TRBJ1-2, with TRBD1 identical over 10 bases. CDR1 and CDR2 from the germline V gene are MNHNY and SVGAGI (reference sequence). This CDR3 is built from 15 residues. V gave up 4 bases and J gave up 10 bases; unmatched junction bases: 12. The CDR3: CASSFVGQGVGDYTF. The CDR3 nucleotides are TGTGCCAGCAGTTTTGTAGGACAGGGGGTTGGAGACTACACCTTC.

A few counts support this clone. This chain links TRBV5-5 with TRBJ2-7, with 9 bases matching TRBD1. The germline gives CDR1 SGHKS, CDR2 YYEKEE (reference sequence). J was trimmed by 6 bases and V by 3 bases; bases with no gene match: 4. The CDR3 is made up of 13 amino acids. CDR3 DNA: TGTGCCAGCAGCTCACAGGGGGCGCTCGAGCAGTACTTC. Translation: CASSSQGALEQYF.

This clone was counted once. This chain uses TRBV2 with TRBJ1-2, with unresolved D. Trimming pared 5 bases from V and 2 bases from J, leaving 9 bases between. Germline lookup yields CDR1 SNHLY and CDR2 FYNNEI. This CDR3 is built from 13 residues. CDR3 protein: CASSPSRNYGYTF. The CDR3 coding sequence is TGTGCCAGCAGTCCCTCCCGGAACTATGGCTACACCTTC.

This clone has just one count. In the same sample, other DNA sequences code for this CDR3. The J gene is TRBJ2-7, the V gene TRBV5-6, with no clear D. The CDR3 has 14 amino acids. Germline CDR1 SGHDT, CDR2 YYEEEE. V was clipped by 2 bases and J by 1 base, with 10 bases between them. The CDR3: CASSLRGRSYEQYF. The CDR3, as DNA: TGTGCCAGCAGCTTAAGAGGCCGATCCTACGAGCAGTACTTC. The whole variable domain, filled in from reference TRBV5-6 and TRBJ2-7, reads DAGVTQSPTHLIKTRGQQVTLRCSPKSGHDTVSWYQQALGQGPQFIFQYYEEEERQRGNFPDRFSGHQFPNYSSELNVNALLLGDSALYLCASSLRGRSYEQYFGPGTRLTVT.